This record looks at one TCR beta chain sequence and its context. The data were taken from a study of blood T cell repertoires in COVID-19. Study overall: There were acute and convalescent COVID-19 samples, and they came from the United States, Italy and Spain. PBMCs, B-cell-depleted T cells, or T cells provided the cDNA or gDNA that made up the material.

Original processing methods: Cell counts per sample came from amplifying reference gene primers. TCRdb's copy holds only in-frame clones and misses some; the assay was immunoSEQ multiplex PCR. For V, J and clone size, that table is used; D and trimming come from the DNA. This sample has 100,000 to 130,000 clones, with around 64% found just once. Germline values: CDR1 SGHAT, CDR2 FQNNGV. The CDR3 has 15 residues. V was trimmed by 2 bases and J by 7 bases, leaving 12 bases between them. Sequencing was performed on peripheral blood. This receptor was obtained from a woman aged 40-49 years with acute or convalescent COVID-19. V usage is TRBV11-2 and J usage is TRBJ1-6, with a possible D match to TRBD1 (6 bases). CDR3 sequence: CASSLSGGLNSPLHF. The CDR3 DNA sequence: TGTGCCAGCAGCTTAAGTGGGGGCTTGAATTCACCCCTCCACTTT.